The 32 T cell receptor beta chains below were found in one sample sequenced in a study of cytomegalovirus exposure and HLA in healthy donors (dated by TCRdb to the late 2010s). To prepare the library, the immunoSEQ multiplex PCR assay was applied. A mixture of 60 forward primers for TCR Vbeta segments and 13 reverse primers for TCR Jbeta segments was used in the multiplex PCR. The table was pulled from immuneACCESS by TCRdb, which kept in-frame rearrangements only. Such tables lose some clones; where checked, under half of the loss comes from unresolved V genes, and the rest has no known cause. The sample table records over 110,000 clones; 78% of these occur just once. About 6.8% of the sample is in the top ten clones. The sample comprised PBMCs. These receptors all come from a woman between 40 and 50 years old in good health and CMV-seropositive.

This chain joins TRBV30 and TRBJ2-5, with D possibly being TRBD2 (7 bases). The J call may be wrong; the DNA end is better matched by TRBJ2-7. This CDR3 spans 15 amino acids. The germline V gene has CDR1 GTSNPN and CDR2 SVGIG (reference sequence). As DNA, the CDR3 is TGTGCCTGGAGCGACGTATTGGGGGGGCAGGACGAGCAGTACTTC. It codes for CAWSDVLGGQDEQYF.

The J gene is TRBJ2-7, the V gene TRBV7-6; 7 positions agree with TRBD2. Germline V CDR1 and CDR2: SGHVS, FNYEAQ. The CDR3 covers 15 residues. V lost 2 bases and J lost 4; bases outside the gene matches: 8. CDR3 protein: CASSLLVGEGYEQYF. CDR3 in DNA: TGTGCCAGCAGCTTACTGGTAGGGGAGGGGTACGAGCAGTACTTC.

The chain is built from TRBV10-3 and TRBJ2-7, with 14 bases that match TRBD2. Per germline, CDR1 ENHRY and CDR2 SYGVKD. This CDR3 is 13 amino acids long. Trimming cost V 9 bases and J 5 bases; bases outside gene matches: 3. CDR3 DNA sequence: TGTGCCATTGGACTAGCGGGAGGCAACGAGCAGTACTTC. Translating it yields CAIGLAGGNEQYF.

The rearrangement joins TRBV18 to TRBJ2-2; D is undetermined. The CDR3 loop spans 13 amino acids. Trimming took off 3 bases at V and 4 bases at J, with 6 bases between the two ends. Germline CDR1 is KGHSH and CDR2 is LQKENI. Here the CDR3 DNA reads TGTGCCAGCTCACCCCCGAGCACCGGGGAGCTGTTTTTT. This translates into CASSPPSTGELFF.

The V and J genes are TRBV5-1 and TRBJ2-2; possibly TRBD2 for D (6 bases). CDR3 length equals 16 residues. Trimming stripped 4 bases from V and 3 bases from J, with 16 bases between. Germline-derived CDR1 and CDR2 are SGHRS and YFSETQ. In DNA, the CDR3 is TGCGCCAGCAGCGGAGGTGGAGGGCGGTACACCGGGGAGCTGTTTTTT. Translating gives CASSGGGGRYTGELFF. Based on the CDR3 plus reference TRBV5-1 and TRBJ2-2, the full variable domain is KAGVTQTPRYLIKTRGQQVTLSCSPISGHRSVSWYQQTPGQGLQFLFEYFSETQRNKGNFPGRFSGRQFSNSRSEMNVSTLELGDSALYLCASSGGGGRYTGELFFGEGSRLTVL.

This clone has only one observation. The rearrangement links TRBV5-1 to TRBJ2-7; TRBD2 matches at 15 bases. The CDR3 has 15 amino acids. Germline CDR1 and CDR2: SGHRS and YFSETQ. Trimming cost V 4 bases and J 6 bases; bases outside gene matches: 5. In nucleotides, the CDR3 is TGCGCCAGCAGCGGACTAGCGGGAGGGCCTGTCGAGCAGTACTTC. Its translation: CASSGLAGGPVEQYF.

This chain connects TRBV11-2 to TRBJ1-5; no reliable D call. The germline V and J ends were trimmed by 5 bases and 7 bases, with 12 bases remaining between them. This CDR3 is built from 13 residues. The germline CDR1 and CDR2 sequences are SGHAT and FQNNGV. CDR3 coding DNA: TGTGCCAGCAGCCCTCAGGCGGGGCAGCCCCAGCATTTT. Amino acid sequence: CASSPQAGQPQHF.

The rearrangement uses TRBV6-5 and TRBJ2-4, with D possibly matching TRBD1 (5 bases). This CDR3 is 13 amino acids long. V was trimmed by 0 bases and J by 13 bases, leaving 13 bases between them. CDR1 and CDR2 (germline): MNHEY, SVGAGI. The CDR3 spells CASSYSGHVGQYF. As DNA, the CDR3 is TGTGCCAGCAGTTACTCGGGGCATGTAGGACAGTACTTC.

V and J are TRBV4-1 and TRBJ2-5, with TRBD2 matching over 7 bases. The end of the DNA aligns better with TRBJ2-7, so the J call may be wrong. Germline V gene lookup returns CDR1 MGHRA and CDR2 YSYEKL. The CDR3 has 15 residues. CDR3 nucleotides: TGCGCCAGCAGCCGAGCCGGGACTACCCGCTACGAGCAGTACTTC. This gives the protein CASSRAGTTRYEQYF.

V is TRBV7-9 and J is TRBJ2-7; TRBD2 is a possible D gene (5 bases). The germline V gene has CDR1 SEHNR and CDR2 FQNEAQ (reference sequence). The CDR3 is 15 residues long. Trimming stripped 7 bases from V and 3 bases from J, with 19 bases between. The CDR3 coding sequence is TGTGCCAGCACCCCAGAGTCGGGAAACCTCTACGAGCAGTACTTC. It translates to CASTPESGNLYEQYF.

This sequence joins TRBV6-6 and TRBJ1-5; 7 bases are shared with TRBD1. The CDR3 is 15 amino acids. Germline V gene data show CDR1 as MNHNY and CDR2 as SVGAGI (reference sequence). V lost 7 bases and J lost 5; bases outside the gene matches: 11. Here the CDR3 reads CASKDRRRGDQPQHF. Written as DNA, the CDR3 is TGTGCCAGCAAGGATAGGCGCAGGGGGGATCAGCCCCAGCATTTT.

This clone was seen a few times. The genes are TRBV19 and TRBJ2-4; 10 nucleotides match TRBD2. Per germline, CDR1 LNHDA and CDR2 SQIVND (reference sequence). The CDR3 totals 15 residues. Trimming took 5 bases from V and 5 from J; bases not matched to a gene: 6. The CDR3: CASSSLAGDQNIQYF. In DNA form, the CDR3 reads TGTGCCAGTAGTTCCCTAGCGGGAGACCAAAACATTCAGTACTTC.

The chain has TRBV19 and TRBJ1-2, with 7 bases fitting TRBD1. Germline V CDR1 and CDR2: LNHDA, SQIVND (reference sequence). Unmatched junction bases numbered 6, after V lost 5 bases and J lost 6 bases. The CDR3 spans 13 residues. The CDR3 nucleotides are TGTGCCAGTAGTGGGCAGGGGGTGGATGGCTACACCTTC. Its protein is CASSGQGVDGYTF.

In its sample, this clone was seen a few times. J is TRBJ2-1 and V is TRBV18; maybe TRBD1 (5 bases). Trimming left V 5 bases short and J 7 bases short, with 9 bases between. CDR3 length equals 12 residues. CDR1 and CDR2 from the germline V gene are KGHSH and LQKENI. CDR3 sequence reads: CASSWGRNEQFF. The DNA for the CDR3 is TGTGCCAGCTCATGGGGCCGGAATGAGCAGTTCTTC.

The rearrangement links TRBV4-1 to TRBJ2-5; D is ambiguous. The better agreement between TRBJ2-7 and the DNA end casts doubt on the J call. CDR1 MGHRA and CDR2 YSYEKL come from the germline V gene. There are 15 residues in the CDR3. CDR3 bases: TGCGCCAGCAGCCAAGATCCCAGCAATCACTACGAGCAGTACTTC. Amino acids: CASSQDPSNHYEQYF.

The rearrangement links TRBV28 to TRBJ2-7; the match to TRBD1 covers 8 bases. This CDR3 is built from 14 residues. Germline CDR1 reads MDHEN; CDR2 reads SYDVKM. Unmatched junction bases numbered 9, after V lost 6 bases and J lost 5 bases. The CDR3 sequence: CASSRTDRDHEQYF. CDR3 sequence (DNA): TGTGCCAGCAGCCGAACGGACAGGGACCACGAGCAGTACTTC.

The V call is TRBV19, the J call TRBJ1-5; 8 bases match TRBD1. The CDR3 length is 16 residues. V shed 3 bases and J 1 base; nucleotides not matched to a gene: 5. The germline gives CDR1 LNHDA, CDR2 SQIVND (reference sequence). The CDR3: CASSIRTGKSNQPQHF. For the CDR3, the DNA is TGTGCCAGTAGTATTAGGACAGGGAAGAGCAATCAGCCCCAGCATTTT.

The chain recombines TRBV30 with TRBJ2-5; the match to TRBD2 covers 7 bases. The ends lost 5 bases at V and 5 bases at J; junction bases unmatched: 11. Germline V lookup: CDR1 GTSNPN, CDR2 SVGIG (reference sequence). The CDR3 length is 14 residues. The CDR3: CAWGVGGGGETQYF. The CDR3 DNA reads as TGTGCCTGGGGGGTTGGGGGGGGAGGGGAGACCCAGTACTTC.

CDR3 loop: CASSLWEDRGRHEQYF. The CDR3, as DNA: TGTGCCAGCAGCTTATGGGAAGACAGGGGTCGCCACGAGCAGTACTTC. The V gene is TRBV13, the J gene TRBJ2-7; TRBD1 agrees at 8 bases. This CDR3 is built from 16 residues. Trimming cost V 2 bases and J 5 bases; bases outside gene matches: 11. CDR1 and CDR2 (germline): PRHDT, FYEKMQ (reference sequence).

Only a few counts were recorded for this clone. The V call is TRBV7-9, the J call TRBJ2-3, with 13 bases matching TRBD2. J lost 6 bases, V lost 4 bases, and 4 bases had no gene match. This CDR3 is 15 amino acids long. Germline V gives CDR1 SEHNR, CDR2 FQNEAQ (reference sequence). This CDR3 is CASSWTSGSFDTQYF. The CDR3 nucleotides are TGTGCCAGCAGCTGGACTAGCGGGAGTTTTGATACGCAGTATTTT.

Of note for this clone: The same CDR3 is also encoded by other DNA sequences in this sample. The J gene is TRBJ2-2, the V gene TRBV7-6; D may be TRBD2 (5 bases). The CDR3 sequence is 16 residues long. Trimming took 2 bases from V and 3 from J, leaving 13 bases between them. Germline lookup yields CDR1 SGHVS and CDR2 FNYEAQ. The CDR3 region is CASSLSVLADTGELFF. The CDR3 DNA reads as TGTGCCAGCAGCTTATCTGTTCTAGCTGACACCGGGGAGCTGTTTTTT.

This chain connects TRBV6-6 to TRBJ2-1; 7 bases fit TRBD2. CDR1 and CDR2 from the germline V gene are MNHNY and SVGAGI (reference sequence). V trimming: 2 bases; J trimming: 6 bases; junction bases outside the gene matches: 10. This CDR3 comprises 16 residues. The CDR3 bases are TGTGCCAGCAGTTACCCGGGGGGTCGGGATGCCAATGAGCAGTTCTTC. This translates into CASSYPGGRDANEQFF.

V is TRBV7-3 and J is TRBJ2-2; 8 nucleotides agree with TRBD1. The V segment lost 5 bases and the J segment 1 base; nucleotides outside the gene matches: 9. The CDR3 has 17 amino acids. Germline assignment: CDR1 SGHTA and CDR2 FQGTGA. Here the CDR3 DNA reads TGTGCCAGCAGCCCCACCTCCGGGACAGGGAACACCGGGGAGCTGTTTTTT. Amino acid sequence: CASSPTSGTGNTGELFF.

Only one count was recorded for this clone. The chain carries TRBV13 and TRBJ1-2; D perhaps matches TRBD1 (5 bases). This CDR3 contains 12 residues. Trimming took 5 bases from V and 8 from J, leaving 12 bases between them. Germline CDR1 is PRHDT and CDR2 is FYEKMQ (reference sequence). The chain's CDR3 is CASSPRGNGYTF. The CDR3 DNA reads TGTGCCAGCAGCCCTAGGGGAAACGGCTACACCTTC.

The V gene is TRBV5-8, the J gene TRBJ2-1, with 7 bases matching TRBD1. The CDR3 runs 16 residues. V shed 4 bases and J 4 bases; nucleotides not matched to a gene: 11. CDR1 and CDR2 from the germline V gene are SGHTS and YDEGEE. In nucleotides, the CDR3 is TGTGCCAGCAGCCTAAAAAAAGGGACAGCATACAATGAGCAGTTCTTC. As protein: CASSLKKGTAYNEQFF.

CDR3 protein: CASSIRTGDNEQFF. DNA of the CDR3: TGCGCCAGCAGCATACGGACAGGGGACAATGAGCAGTTCTTC. The chain couples TRBV5-1 to TRBJ2-1, with 9 bases matching TRBD1. There are 14 residues in the CDR3. The ends lost 4 bases at V and 5 bases at J; junction bases unmatched: 4. Germline V lookup: CDR1 SGHRS, CDR2 YFSETQ.

This rearrangement joins TRBV6-5 to TRBJ2-3; D unclear. Germline V lookup: CDR1 MNHEY, CDR2 SVGAGI. The CDR3 is made up of 13 amino acids. The V gene lost 6 bases and the J gene lost 3 bases, with 10 bases spanning the gap. The CDR3 is CASSREATDTQYF. The CDR3 DNA reads TGTGCCAGCAGCCGAGAAGCGACAGATACGCAGTATTTT.

This clone has a single count. The rearrangement joins TRBV5-1 to TRBJ2-3; 14 bases align to TRBD2. J was trimmed by 2 bases and V by 4 bases; bases with no gene match: 9. From germline, CDR1 is SGHRS and CDR2 YFSETQ. This CDR3 contains 18 residues. CDR3 loop: CASSTGLAGAANTDTQYF. The CDR3 DNA reads TGCGCCAGCAGCACGGGACTAGCGGGAGCAGCTAACACAGATACGCAGTATTTT.

This clone occurred a few times. The chain uses TRBV7-6 and TRBJ1-4, with 8 bases lining up with TRBD1. Germline V gene lookup returns CDR1 SGHVS and CDR2 FNYEAQ. The CDR3 consists of 17 residues. V was clipped by 1 base and J by 4 bases; unmatched bases: 8. This CDR3 reads CASSLVDRVEGNEKLFF. The CDR3 nucleotides read TGTGCCAGCAGCTTAGTGGACAGGGTGGAGGGTAATGAAAAACTGTTTTTT. The full variable domain, in which reference TRBV7-6 and TRBJ1-4 provide the parts outside the CDR3, is GAGVSQSPRYKVTKRGQDVALRCDPISGHVSLYWYRQALGQGPEFLTYFNYEAQQDKSGLPNDRFSAERPEGSISTLTIQRTEQRDSAMYRCASSLVDRVEGNEKLFFGSGTQLSVL.

The V and J genes are TRBV19 and TRBJ1-2; D is possibly TRBD1 (5 bases). Trimming removed 1 base at V and 6 bases at J, with 6 bases between. Germline lookup yields CDR1 LNHDA and CDR2 SQIVND (reference sequence). The CDR3 consists of 12 residues. The CDR3 reads CASSIGRDGYTF. The CDR3 DNA sequence: TGTGCCAGTAGTATAGGCAGGGATGGCTACACCTTC.

The gene calls are TRBV5-1 and TRBJ2-1, with TRBD2 matching 11 bases. V gave up 0 bases and J gave up 2 bases; unmatched junction bases: 1. CDR3 size: 16 residues. Per germline, CDR1 SGHRS and CDR2 YFSETQ. DNA of the CDR3: TGCGCCAGCAGCTTGGGACTAGCGGGAACCTACAATGAGCAGTTCTTC. It encodes CASSLGLAGTYNEQFF.

This clone is a singleton in its sample. This rearrangement joins TRBV11-3 to TRBJ2-2; tentative D call: TRBD2 (5 bases). This CDR3 spans 16 amino acids. Between the trimmed V and J ends, which lost 2 bases and 4 bases, there was a span of 14 bases. Per the germline V gene, CDR1 is SGHNT and CDR2 is YENEEA. The chain's CDR3 is CASSLRVGVGTGELFF. CDR3 nucleotides: TGTGCCAGCAGCTTACGAGTGGGAGTAGGCACCGGGGAGCTGTTTTTT.